Following are 27 T cell receptor beta chains from one sample sequenced in a study of T cell responses to AZD1222 COVID-19 vaccine. Method: immunoSEQ multiplex PCR; TCRdb's copy keeps in-frame clones and lacks some. The sample has approximately 79,000 clones; 80% to 90% are singletons. Material: peripheral blood, obtained 28 days after the second AZD1222 dose. The receptors stem from an adult who received the AZD1222 COVID-19 vaccine.

V and J are TRBV19 and TRBJ2-1, with TRBD2 matching over 15 bases. CDR1 is LNHDA, CDR2 SQIVND, per germline (reference sequence). The CDR3 spans 20 residues. V lost 6 bases, J lost 5 bases, and 17 bases stayed unmatched. CDR3 residues: CASSKALGLAGGPVDNEQFF. The DNA for the CDR3 is TGTGCCAGTAGCAAAGCCCTTGGACTAGCGGGAGGGCCGGTCGACAATGAGCAGTTCTTC.

The rearrangement links TRBV7-7 to TRBJ2-1; 14 bases map to TRBD2. The V and J ends lost 5 bases and 0 bases, in that order; junction bases with no gene match: 9. There are 19 residues in the CDR3. The germline CDR1 and CDR2 sequences are SSHAT and FNYEAQ (reference sequence). CDR3 residues: CASSPAGLAGEGSYNEQFF. DNA for the CDR3: TGTGCCAGCAGCCCTGCGGGACTAGCGGGAGAGGGCTCCTACAATGAGCAGTTCTTC.

This chain links TRBV5-6 with TRBJ1-6; the D gene is possibly TRBD1 (6 bases). V lost 3 bases, J lost 4 bases, and 14 bases lay in between. CDR3 length equals 16 residues. CDR1 and CDR2 from the germline V gene are SGHDT and YYEEEE. For the CDR3, the DNA is TGTGCCAGCAGCTCCTTCACGGGGGCGTATAATTCACCCCTCCACTTT. It is translated as CASSSFTGAYNSPLHF.

This clone appeared once. The rearrangement links TRBV15 to TRBJ2-1; D is unresolved. Germline V CDR1 and CDR2: LNHNV, YYDKDF (reference sequence). The CDR3 spans 13 residues. V lost 0 bases to trimming and J lost 2 bases, with 2 bases between them. CDR3 residues: CATSRDPYNEQFF. In DNA form, the CDR3 reads TGTGCCACCAGCAGAGACCCCTACAATGAGCAGTTCTTC.

The chain is built from TRBV4-1 and TRBJ2-1; tentative D call: TRBD1 (5 bases). V was pared by 0 bases and J by 9 bases, with 21 bases between. The CDR3 totals 17 residues. Germline CDR1 is MGHRA and CDR2 is YSYEKL. The CDR3 DNA is TGCGCCAGCAGCCAAGATCGGACATACGGCGGATATTTTGAGCAGTTCTTC. Residues: CASSQDRTYGGYFEQFF.

The chain has TRBV18 and TRBJ1-2; 9 bases are a match to TRBD1. This CDR3 has 13 residues. V gave up 6 bases and J gave up 8 bases; unmatched junction bases: 7. Germline CDR1 reads KGHSH; CDR2 reads LQKENI. The DNA of the CDR3 is TGTGCCAGCTCTCCCACAGGGGGCGACGGCTACACCTTC. It specifies CASSPTGGDGYTF.

The gene calls are TRBV7-6 and TRBJ2-2, with TRBD2 as a possible D gene (7 bases). There are 16 residues in the CDR3. From germline, CDR1 is SGHVS and CDR2 FNYEAQ. The V gene lost 6 bases and the J gene lost 7 bases, with 21 bases spanning the gap. CDR3 region: CASSPVWGGGSGELFF. In DNA, the CDR3 is TGTGCCAGCAGTCCGGTTTGGGGCGGGGGCAGCGGGGAGCTGTTTTTT.

The chain links TRBV6-5 to TRBJ2-7; 10 positions agree with TRBD1. Germline assignment: CDR1 MNHEY and CDR2 SVGAGI. V lost 5 bases to trimming and J lost 2 bases; unmatched junction nucleotides: 6. The CDR3 is made up of 15 amino acids. The CDR3 coding sequence is TGTGCCAGCAGTCCCCGACAGGGGGCTGCCTACGAGCAGTACTTC. Amino acids: CASSPRQGAAYEQYF.

For the CDR3, the DNA is TGTGCCAGCTCACCACGTATCTCGAACAATGAGCAGTTCTTC. It codes for CASSPRISNNEQFF. The chain uses TRBV18 and TRBJ2-1; D is unresolved. Looked up from germline, CDR1 is KGHSH and CDR2 is LQKENI. V dropped 1 base and J dropped 5 bases, with 9 bases sitting between them. The CDR3 covers 14 residues.

This clone was seen a few times. The chain is built from TRBV28 and TRBJ1-1, with unresolved D. V was trimmed by 8 bases and J by 0 bases, leaving 16 bases between them. The germline CDR1 and CDR2 sequences are MDHEN and SYDVKM. The CDR3 spans 15 residues. As DNA, the CDR3 is TGTGCCAGCCCTCCTCCCGGGCGGCTGAACACTGAAGCTTTCTTT. Translation: CASPPPGRLNTEAFF.

This chain connects TRBV6-5 to TRBJ2-3; TRBD2 matches 14 bases. This CDR3 region has 15 residues. Per germline, CDR1 MNHEY and CDR2 SVGAGI. The V segment lost 5 bases and the J segment 8 bases; nucleotides outside the gene matches: 6. This CDR3 is CASSQTSGRAGTQYF. CDR3 bases: TGTGCCAGCAGTCAGACTAGCGGGAGGGCCGGTACGCAGTATTTT.

This clone appeared a few times. The chain uses TRBV28 and TRBJ2-1, with a tentative D call TRBD2 (5 bases). The CDR3 has 14 amino acids. V was cut by 3 bases and J by 4 bases, with 10 bases left in between. CDR1 and CDR2 from the germline V gene are MDHEN and SYDVKM. The CDR3 sequence is CASSFSEEYNEQFF. The CDR3 DNA follows: TGTGCCAGCAGTTTTTCGGAGGAATACAATGAGCAGTTCTTC.

The chain couples TRBV28 to TRBJ1-5, with D perhaps matching TRBD1 (5 bases). The CDR3 has 15 amino acids. CDR1 and CDR2 from the germline V gene are MDHEN and SYDVKM. V was trimmed by 5 bases and J by 2 bases, leaving 13 bases between them. The CDR3 region is CASSPGARGNQPQHF. The CDR3 bases are TGTGCCAGCAGTCCCGGGGCGAGGGGCAATCAGCCCCAGCATTTT.

The chain carries TRBV10-3 and TRBJ1-2, with unresolved D. CDR1 and CDR2 from the germline V gene are ENHRY and SYGVKD. V lost 0 bases and J 0 bases, leaving 14 bases between the germline ends. CDR3 size: 17 residues. CDR3 DNA: TGTGCCATCAGTGAGTCGGACGGCCTCATTACTAACTATGGCTACACCTTC. Amino acid sequence: CAISESDGLITNYGYTF.

The chain couples TRBV29-1 to TRBJ1-6; possible D gene TRBD1, 5 bases. The CDR3 is 14 amino acids. Trimming stripped 6 bases from V and 4 bases from J, with 13 bases between. Germline V gene sequence: CDR1 SQVTM, CDR2 ANQGSEA. The CDR3 DNA is TGCAGCGTGGGCGAGGGGAGGTATAATTCACCCCTCCACTTT. It specifies CSVGEGRYNSPLHF.

This clone came up a few times. The rearrangement links TRBV21-1 to TRBJ2-1. TRBV21-1 is recorded as a pseudogene. The CDR3 has 17 amino acids. The CDR3 nucleotides read TGTGCCAGCAGCAAAGAGTCGTGGAAGGGCCCTGACAATGAGCAGTTCTTC. It translates to CASSKESWKGPDNEQFF.

The CDR3 loop reads CASSISLAGGRGSTDTQYF. CDR3 sequence (DNA): TGTGCCAGCAGCATCTCCCTAGCGGGGGGACGTGGGAGCACAGATACGCAGTATTTT. The V call is TRBV7-3, the J call TRBJ2-3; 11 positions match TRBD2. The CDR3 spans 19 residues. Germline CDR1 and CDR2: SGHTA and FQGTGA. V was pared by 5 bases and J by 0 bases, with 13 bases of the junction left unmatched. The full variable domain, its missing parts supplied by reference TRBV7-3 and TRBJ2-3, is GAGVSQTPSNKVTEKGKYVELRCDPISGHTALYWYRQSLGQGPEFLIYFQGTGAADDSGLPNDRFFAVRPEGSVSTLKIQRTERGDSAVYLCASSISLAGGRGSTDTQYFGPGTRLTVL.

J is TRBJ2-3 and V is TRBV7-2; no clear D. Germline lookup yields CDR1 SGHTA and CDR2 FQGNSA. This CDR3 has 17 amino acids. V was trimmed by 5 bases and J by 0 bases, leaving 18 bases between them. CDR3 bases: TGTGCCAGCAGCCCCCAGGCTGCGGTCGCGAGCACAGATACGCAGTATTTT. Its protein is CASSPQAAVASTDTQYF.

The chain combines TRBV27 with TRBJ1-2; D perhaps matches TRBD1 (6 bases). The germline V gene has CDR1 MNHEY and CDR2 SMNVEV (reference sequence). This CDR3 has 13 residues. V lost 6 bases to trimming and J lost 3 bases, with 11 bases between them. As DNA, the CDR3 is TGTGCCAGCAGCCGACAGGACCACTATGGCTACACCTTC. This gives the protein CASSRQDHYGYTF.

The chain combines TRBV7-8 with TRBJ2-7; D ambiguous. Germline CDR1 reads SGHVS; CDR2 reads FQNEAQ. CDR3 size: 16 residues. V gave up 1 base and J gave up 2 bases, with 15 bases separating them. The CDR3 DNA is TGTGCCAGCAGCTTAGGGCGGCGGAAAGGGACCTACGAGCAGTACTTC. Translating it yields CASSLGRRKGTYEQYF.

The chain employs TRBV28 and TRBJ2-1, with TRBD1 matching 7 bases. CDR1 is MDHEN and CDR2 is SYDVKM in the germline V gene. The CDR3 length is 17 residues. V lost 3 bases and J lost 7; bases outside the gene matches: 15. Here the CDR3 DNA reads TGTGCCAGCAGTTTCCCCACGTACAGGGGAGAGGGGAATGAGCAGTTCTTC. Its translation: CASSFPTYRGEGNEQFF.

V and J are TRBV6-5 and TRBJ2-7; no firm D call. Trimming cost V 2 bases and J 1 base, with 9 bases left between them. Germline CDR1 reads MNHEY; CDR2 reads SVGAGI. The CDR3 spans 14 residues. CDR3 nucleotides: TGTGCCAGCAGTTACAGCCGAACATCCTACGAGCAGTACTTC. Translation: CASSYSRTSYEQYF.

V gene TRBV3-1 (or the pseudogene TRBV3-2) combines with J gene TRBJ2-7; D perhaps matches TRBD1 (7 bases). There are 16 residues in the CDR3. The V gene lost 1 base and the J gene lost 0 bases, with 13 bases spanning the gap. Germline V gene sequence: CDR1 LGHDT, CDR2 YNNKEL (reference sequence). The CDR3 reads CASSQGRGLSSYEQYF. Written as DNA, the CDR3 is TGTGCCAGCAGCCAAGGGAGGGGGCTCTCCTCCTACGAGCAGTACTTC.

This clone was seen more than once but under ten times. V and J are TRBV15 and TRBJ1-1; no reliable D call. There are 14 residues in the CDR3. Deletions cut 3 bases from V and 6 bases from J, with 14 bases between. CDR1 and CDR2 from the germline V gene are LNHNV and YYDKDF (reference sequence). The CDR3 DNA reads TGTGCCACCAGCAGCGACATCCGGGCTCCTGAAGCTTTCTTT. It translates to CATSSDIRAPEAFF.

This chain links TRBV3-1 (or the pseudogene TRBV3-2) with TRBJ2-7, with 12 bases aligning to TRBD2. V lost 2 bases and J lost 6; bases outside the gene matches: 8. The V gene's germline CDR1 is LGHDT and CDR2 YNNKEL (reference sequence). This CDR3 has 16 residues. The CDR3 spells CASSQLAGGPASEQYF. CDR3 coding DNA: TGTGCCAGCAGCCAACTAGCGGGAGGGCCGGCGTCCGAGCAGTACTTC.

This chain connects TRBV18 to TRBJ1-2; 8 bases match TRBD1. CDR1 and CDR2 from the germline V gene are KGHSH and LQKENI. Trimming at V came to 6 bases and at J to 6 bases, leaving 6 bases not matched to a gene. The length of the CDR3 is 13 residues. The CDR3 protein is CASSVQGEHGYTF. The DNA of the CDR3 is TGTGCCAGCTCCGTACAGGGGGAGCATGGCTACACCTTC.

The chain recombines TRBV28 with TRBJ1-1; 10 bases fit TRBD1. The J segment lost 11 bases and the V segment lost 5 bases, leaving 2 bases of the junction unmatched. CDR3 length: 11 residues. Germline assignment: CDR1 MDHEN and CDR2 SYDVKM. CDR3 nucleotide sequence: TGTGCCAGCAGTGGACAGGGGGAGGCTTTCTTT. This encodes CASSGQGEAFF.